This T cell receptor beta chain was identified in a study of memory CD4+ T cells and cytomegalovirus serostatus. The overall study: Donors were healthy Belgian adults, fewer than ten CMV seropositive and 20 to 30 seronegative. Whole-study results and caveats: CD4+ memory repertoires contained about 40% of the 164 reported CMV TCRbeta sequences.

As handled by the study authors: Out-of-frame sequences were removed, leaving 2,204,828 distinct TCRbeta sequences. TCRdb keeps only in-frame clones here, not all; method: immunoSEQ multiplex PCR. D and trimming come from the DNA, and the V and J calls and clone size come from that table. The table shows approximately 44,000 clones, with 60% to 85% occurring only once. This clone appeared a few times. Its matching antigen is unknown. This CDR3 is built from 16 residues. The germline V gene encodes CDR1 SGHVS and CDR2 FNYEAQ. J lost 4 bases, V lost 1 base, and 8 bases had no gene match. Single viable CD3+CD4+CD8-CD45RO+ cells were sorted as the memory CD4+ T cells.

The genes are TRBV7-6 and TRBJ1-1, with 8 positions matching TRBD1. The sequenced material came from memory CD4+ T cells from blood. The origin of this receptor is an adult in good health and CMV-seronegative. The CDR3 DNA is TGTGCCAGCAGCTTAGACCCTAGGACAGGGCGCACTGAAGCTTTCTTT. This encodes CASSLDPRTGRTEAFF.